The T cell receptor (beta chain) under discussion was sequenced for a study of cytomegalovirus exposure and HLA in healthy donors. Overall study results and limits: Later work found that TCR association rates differed between HLA loci; DRB1 had the most and HLA-C the fewest. In vitro confirmation showed a few CMV-associated chains to be CMV antigen specific. Rare TCR sequences predominated, though certain public TCRs were found in many donors. Presence/absence analysis assumed near-uniform sequencing depth across donors.

The PCR made use of 60 Vbeta and 13 Jbeta primers. Sequenced by immunoSEQ multiplex PCR; TCRdb stores in-frame clones only, minus some. The sample consists of over 85,000 clones, just over 75% of them appearing once. This CDR3 comprises 16 residues. Looked up from germline, CDR1 is SGDLS and CDR2 is YYNGEE. A note on this clone: Antigen unknown. The junction departs from the called germline gene at one end, perhaps through a read error.

The chain uses TRBV9 and TRBJ1-2; weak D call: TRBD1 (5 bases). Sequencing was carried out using PBMCs. This TCR was recovered from a man aged 25-45 years in good health and CMV-seronegative. This CDR3 reads CASSVASSGTKYGYTF. For the CDR3, the DNA is TGTGCCAGCAGCGTAGCTAGTTCGGGGACTAAATATGGCTACACCTTC.